These T cell receptor beta chains were read from a single sample in a study of CD8 T cells in Susac syndrome. In TCRdb, the immunoSEQ multiplex PCR reads were re-called with MiXCR into one record per CDR3 protein. Among approximately 130,000 distinct CDR3 sequences listed, around 91% were seen once. The sample consisted of CD8+ T cells from PBMCs. Receptors originate from a human donor with multiple sclerosis. Each CDR3 is given with its conserved first and last residue. The D gene is left open where the match is weak. A clone size is listed for some rows: how often the clone was seen (once, few, many), or a class if it is expanded.

v_call	j_call	d_call	clone_size	cdr3_aa	cdr3_nt
TRBV7-9	TRBJ2-1	.	.	CASSLGVAGGNEQFF	TGTGCCAGCAGCTTAGGGGTTGCGGGCGGGAATGAGCAGTTCTTC
TRBV12-3/TRBV12-4	TRBJ2-7	TRBD2	.	CASSLYGLAGGPYEQYF	TGTGCCAGCAGTTTGTATGGACTAGCGGGAGGGCCCTACGAGCAGTACTTC
TRBV19	TRBJ1-5	TRBD1	.	CASSVDRGVYQPQHF	TGTGCCAGTAGTGTCGACAGGGGAGTGTATCAGCCCCAGCATTTT
TRBV4-1	TRBJ2-1	.	.	CASSQERAMTIPFF	TGCGCCAGCAGCCAAGAACGGGCTATGACCATTCCGTTCTTC
TRBV20-1	TRBJ2-5	TRBD2	.	CSARDQETVGLAGGETQYF	TGCAGTGCTAGAGATCAGGAGACCGTGGGGCTAGCGGGAGGGGAGACCCAGTACTTC
TRBV4-3	TRBJ1-5	.	.	CASSQETVRERNSGQPQHF	TGCGCCAGCAGCCAAGAGACGGTGAGGGAAAGGAATTCGGGTCAGCCCCAGCATTTT
TRBV15	TRBJ2-7	.	.	CATSDLSYEQYF	TGTGCCACCAGCGATCTTTCCTACGAGCAGTACTTC
TRBV20-1	TRBJ2-1	TRBD2	once	CSAPPRLAELPGRYNEQFF	TGCAGTGCTCCCCCGCGACTAGCGGAGCTCCCCGGCCGCTACAATGAGCAGTTCTTC
TRBV20-1	TRBJ1-2	.	.	CSAQGIGSYGYTF	TGCAGTGCCCAGGGTATTGGGAGCTATGGCTACACCTTC
TRBV25-1	TRBJ1-2	.	.	CASSEMRAEGYTF	TGTGCCAGCAGTGAGATGAGGGCTGAGGGCTACACCTTC
TRBV18	TRBJ2-7	TRBD1	.	CASSPGQDFASYEQYF	TGTGCCAGCTCACCGGGACAGGACTTCGCCTCCTACGAGCAGTACTTC
TRBV7-6	TRBJ2-2	TRBD2	once	CASRAGVTGELFF	TGTGCCAGCAGGGCGGGAGTCACCGGGGAGCTGTTTTTT
TRBV15	TRBJ1-5	.	.	CATSSSTGSNQPQHF	TGTGCCACCAGCAGTAGTACAGGGAGCAATCAGCCCCAGCATTTT